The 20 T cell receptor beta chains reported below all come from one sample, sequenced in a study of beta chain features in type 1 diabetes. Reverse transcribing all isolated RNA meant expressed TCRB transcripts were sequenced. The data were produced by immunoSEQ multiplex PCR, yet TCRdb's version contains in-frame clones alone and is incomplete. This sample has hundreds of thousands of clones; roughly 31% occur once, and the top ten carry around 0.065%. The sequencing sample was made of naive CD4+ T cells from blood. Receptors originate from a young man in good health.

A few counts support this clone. This chain's CDR3 is CASSAGTSGYNEQFF. CDR3 bases: TGTGCCAGCAGTGCCGGGACTAGCGGCTACAATGAGCAGTTCTTC. This sequence joins TRBV6-5 and TRBJ2-1, with 11 bases matching TRBD2. CDR1 MNHEY and CDR2 SVGAGI come from the germline V gene. V lost 5 bases and J lost 3; bases outside the gene matches: 3. The CDR3 is made up of 15 amino acids.

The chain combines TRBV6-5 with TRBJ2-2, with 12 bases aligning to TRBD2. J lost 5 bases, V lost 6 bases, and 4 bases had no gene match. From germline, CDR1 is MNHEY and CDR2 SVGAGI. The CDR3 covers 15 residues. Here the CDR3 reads CASSRLAGDTGELFF. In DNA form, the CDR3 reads TGTGCCAGCAGCCGACTAGCGGGGGATACCGGGGAGCTGTTTTTT.

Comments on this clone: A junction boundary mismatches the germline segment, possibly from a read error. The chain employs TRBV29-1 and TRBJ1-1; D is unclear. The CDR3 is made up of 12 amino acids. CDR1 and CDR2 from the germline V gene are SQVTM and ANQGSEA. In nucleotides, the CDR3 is TGCAGCGGTGAAACGCCGAGCAATAGAGCTTTCTTT. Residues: CSGETPSNRAFF.

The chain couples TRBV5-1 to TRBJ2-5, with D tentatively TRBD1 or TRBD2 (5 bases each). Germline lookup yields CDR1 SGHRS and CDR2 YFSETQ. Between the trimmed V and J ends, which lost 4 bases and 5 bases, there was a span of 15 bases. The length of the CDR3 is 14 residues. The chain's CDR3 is CASSAGTLGETQYF. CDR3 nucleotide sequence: TGCGCCAGCAGCGCAGGGACCCTTGGGGAGACCCAGTACTTC. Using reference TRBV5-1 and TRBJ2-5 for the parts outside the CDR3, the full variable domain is KAGVTQTPRYLIKTRGQQVTLSCSPISGHRSVSWYQQTPGQGLQFLFEYFSETQRNKGNFPGRFSGRQFSNSRSEMNVSTLELGDSALYLCASSAGTLGETQYFGPGTRLLVL.

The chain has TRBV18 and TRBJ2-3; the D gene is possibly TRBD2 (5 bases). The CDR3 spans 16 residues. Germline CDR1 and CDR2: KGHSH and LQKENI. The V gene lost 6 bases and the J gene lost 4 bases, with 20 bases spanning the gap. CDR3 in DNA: TGTGCCAGCTCTCACGTTTCAGGAGGTGGAGCAGATACGCAGTATTTT. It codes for CASSHVSGGGADTQYF.

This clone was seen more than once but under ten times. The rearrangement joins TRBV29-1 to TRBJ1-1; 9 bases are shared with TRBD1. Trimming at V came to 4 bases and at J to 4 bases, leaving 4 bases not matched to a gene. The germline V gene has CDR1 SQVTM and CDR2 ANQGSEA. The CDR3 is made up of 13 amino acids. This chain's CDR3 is CSVGRDRVTEAFF. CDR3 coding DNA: TGCAGCGTTGGCCGGGACAGGGTCACTGAAGCTTTCTTT.

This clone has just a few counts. The DNA for the CDR3 is TGTGCCAGCAATCTGCGGGAGCCCAACTACGAGCAGTACTTC. Translating gives CASNLREPNYEQYF. The chain combines TRBV2 with TRBJ2-7, with 7 bases identical to TRBD2. The length of the CDR3 is 14 residues. The V segment lost 7 bases and the J segment 3 bases; nucleotides outside the gene matches: 9. Germline-derived CDR1 and CDR2 are SNHLY and FYNNEI.

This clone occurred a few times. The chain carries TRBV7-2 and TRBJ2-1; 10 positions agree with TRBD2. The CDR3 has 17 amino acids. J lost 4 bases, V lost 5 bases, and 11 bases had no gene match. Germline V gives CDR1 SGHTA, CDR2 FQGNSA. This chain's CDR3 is CASSVTSGTAIYNEQFF. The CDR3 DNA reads TGTGCCAGCAGCGTAACTAGCGGGACGGCGATATACAATGAGCAGTTCTTC.

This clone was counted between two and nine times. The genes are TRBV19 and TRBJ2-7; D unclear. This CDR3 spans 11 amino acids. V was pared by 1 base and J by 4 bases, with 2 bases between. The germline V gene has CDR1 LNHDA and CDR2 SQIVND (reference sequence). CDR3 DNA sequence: TGTGCCAGTAGTATAGGGTACGAGCAGTACTTC. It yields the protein CASSIGYEQYF.

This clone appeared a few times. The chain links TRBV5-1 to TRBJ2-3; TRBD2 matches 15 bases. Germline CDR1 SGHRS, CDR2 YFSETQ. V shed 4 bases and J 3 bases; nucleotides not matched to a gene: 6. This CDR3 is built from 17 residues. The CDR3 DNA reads TGCGCCAGCAGCGGGGGACTAGCGGGAGGAGGGACAGATACGCAGTATTTT. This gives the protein CASSGGLAGGGTDTQYF.

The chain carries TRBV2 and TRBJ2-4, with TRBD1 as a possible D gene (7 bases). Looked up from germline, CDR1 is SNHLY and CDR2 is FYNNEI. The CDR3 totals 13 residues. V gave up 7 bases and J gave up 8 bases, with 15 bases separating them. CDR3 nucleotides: TGTGCCAGCACCTTCGTCAGGGGGGACATTCAGTACTTC. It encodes CASTFVRGDIQYF.

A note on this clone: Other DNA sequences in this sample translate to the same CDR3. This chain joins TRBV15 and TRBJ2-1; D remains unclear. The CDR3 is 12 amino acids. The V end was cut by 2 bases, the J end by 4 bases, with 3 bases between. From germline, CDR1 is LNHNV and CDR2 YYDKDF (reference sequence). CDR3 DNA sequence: TGTGCCACCAGCAGACTATACAATGAGCAGTTCTTC. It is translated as CATSRLYNEQFF.

The CDR3 is CASSFDRDKQYF. The CDR3 DNA reads TGTGCCAGCAGCTTCGACAGGGACAAGCAGTACTTC. The V call is TRBV7-2, the J call TRBJ2-7, with TRBD1 identical over 7 bases. V shed 3 bases and J 8 bases; nucleotides not matched to a gene: 4. This CDR3 contains 12 residues. Germline V gives CDR1 SGHTA, CDR2 FQGNSA.

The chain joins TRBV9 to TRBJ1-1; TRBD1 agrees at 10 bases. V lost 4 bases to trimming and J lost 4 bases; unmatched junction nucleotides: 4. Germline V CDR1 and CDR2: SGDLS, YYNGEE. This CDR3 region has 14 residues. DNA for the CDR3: TGTGCCAGCAGCCTACGGACAGGGGGCACTGAAGCTTTCTTT. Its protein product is CASSLRTGGTEAFF. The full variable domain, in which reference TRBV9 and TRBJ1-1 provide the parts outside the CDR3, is DSGVTQTPKHLITATGQRVTLRCSPRSGDLSVYWYQQSLDQGLQFLIQYYNGEERAKGNILERFSAQQFPDLHSELNLSSLELGDSALYFCASSLRTGGTEAFFGQGTRLTVV.

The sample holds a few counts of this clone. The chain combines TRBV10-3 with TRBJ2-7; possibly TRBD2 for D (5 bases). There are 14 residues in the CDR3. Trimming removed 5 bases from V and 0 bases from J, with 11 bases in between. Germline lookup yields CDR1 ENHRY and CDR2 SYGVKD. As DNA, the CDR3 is TGTGCCATCAGTCTTCGGGATGGCTCCTACGAGCAGTACTTC. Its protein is CAISLRDGSYEQYF.

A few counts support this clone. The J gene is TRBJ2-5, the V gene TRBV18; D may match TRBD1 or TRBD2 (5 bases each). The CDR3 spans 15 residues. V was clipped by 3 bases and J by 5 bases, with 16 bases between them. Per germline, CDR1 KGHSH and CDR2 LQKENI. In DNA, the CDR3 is TGTGCCAGCTCACCGGTTACCGGGACGGGGGAGACCCAGTACTTC. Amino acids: CASSPVTGTGETQYF.

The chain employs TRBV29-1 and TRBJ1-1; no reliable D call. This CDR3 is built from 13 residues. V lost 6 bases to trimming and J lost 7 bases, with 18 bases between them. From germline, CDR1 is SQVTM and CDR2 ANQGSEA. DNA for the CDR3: TGCAGCGTGGAAAGTTGGGCCCGGAGTGAAGCTTTCTTT. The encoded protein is CSVESWARSEAFF.

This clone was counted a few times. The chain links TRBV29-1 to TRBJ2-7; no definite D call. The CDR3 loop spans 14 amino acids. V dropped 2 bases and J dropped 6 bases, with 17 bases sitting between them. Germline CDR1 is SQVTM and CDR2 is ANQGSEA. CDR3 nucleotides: TGCAGCGTTGAAACACAGCTGGGCGTAAGCGAGCAGTACTTC. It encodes CSVETQLGVSEQYF.

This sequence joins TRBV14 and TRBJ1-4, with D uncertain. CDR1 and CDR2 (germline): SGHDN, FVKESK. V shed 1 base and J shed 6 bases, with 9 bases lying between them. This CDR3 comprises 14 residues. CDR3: CASSQAATYEKLFF. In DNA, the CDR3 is TGTGCCAGCAGCCAAGCGGCTACGTATGAAAAACTGTTTTTT.

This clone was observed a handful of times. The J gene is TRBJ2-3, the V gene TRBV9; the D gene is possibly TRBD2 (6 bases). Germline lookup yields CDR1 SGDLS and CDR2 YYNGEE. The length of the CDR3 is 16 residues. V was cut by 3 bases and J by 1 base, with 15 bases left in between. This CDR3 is CASSATSGAGTDTQYF. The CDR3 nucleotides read TGTGCCAGCAGCGCGACCTCGGGAGCGGGCACAGATACGCAGTATTTT.